This is a list of T cell receptor beta chains from one sample in a study of T-cell reconstitution after alpha-beta-depleted transplantation in children. One entry per CDR3 protein, called by TCRdb with MiXCR from the PCR reads. In the table there are about a million distinct CDR3 sequences, 25% to 30% of which are singletons. The material was PBMCs, mostly from graft donor cells, obtained 360 days after TCRalphabeta/CD19-depleted stem cell transplant. These receptors were taken from a boy less than two years old who had a stem cell transplant for SCID, so the T cells may come from the graft donor. Both conserved end residues are part of each CDR3.

J gene: TRBJ2-3
V gene: TRBV25-1
CDR3 protein: CASSPGGRLGGDTQYF

J gene: TRBJ2-7
V gene: TRBV20-1
CDR3 protein: CSARDIRRGEKQYF

J gene: TRBJ2-2
V gene: TRBV7-2
CDR3 protein: CASSLAFSGTGELFF

J gene: TRBJ1-1
V gene: TRBV24-1
CDR3 protein: CATSALGGSTEAFF

J gene: TRBJ2-7
V gene: TRBV12-3/TRBV12-4
CDR3 protein: CASRLRGQGGYEQYF

J gene: TRBJ2-1
V gene: TRBV4-1
CDR3 protein: CASSRDFDRGGYNEQFF

J gene: TRBJ1-1
V gene: TRBV5-1
CDR3 protein: CASSATTGFAFF

J gene: TRBJ2-7
V gene: TRBV5-1
CDR3 protein: CASSLRRGDYEQYF

J gene: TRBJ2-1
V gene: TRBV9
CDR3 protein: CASSVVAGRGDEQFF

J gene: TRBJ1-5
V gene: TRBV28
CDR3 protein: CASSRGPGQPQHF

J gene: TRBJ1-1
V gene: TRBV7-9
CDR3 protein: CASSPSRDRVWTEAFF

J gene: TRBJ2-7
V gene: TRBV2
CDR3 protein: CASSGTPWGSEQYF

J gene: TRBJ2-3
V gene: TRBV7-2
CDR3 protein: CASSLVSPGTDTQYF

J gene: TRBJ2-1
V gene: TRBV4-1
CDR3 protein: CASSGQGPLNEQFF

J gene: TRBJ2-3
V gene: TRBV7-3
CDR3 protein: CASSLVRGNTDTQYF

J gene: TRBJ2-1
V gene: TRBV6-5
CDR3 protein: CASSYRDSASGEQFF

J gene: TRBJ2-1
V gene: TRBV27
CDR3 protein: CASSTYTGSEQFF

J gene: TRBJ2-5
V gene: TRBV15
CDR3 protein: CATSRHGETQYF

J gene: TRBJ1-1
V gene: TRBV12-3/TRBV12-4
CDR3 protein: CASRSPGAPNTEAFF

J gene: TRBJ1-2
V gene: TRBV7-9
CDR3 protein: CASSLDTENYGYTF

J gene: TRBJ2-1
V gene: TRBV7-9
CDR3 protein: CASSIDRILGKNEQFF

J gene: TRBJ2-1
V gene: TRBV13
CDR3 protein: CASSMGLAGVWEQFF

J gene: TRBJ2-7
V gene: TRBV12-3/TRBV12-4
CDR3 protein: CASSPTGTHLEQYF

J gene: TRBJ2-7
V gene: TRBV19
CDR3 protein: CASGPGVGGLSYEQYF

J gene: TRBJ2-3
V gene: TRBV20-1
CDR3 protein: CSARTNLVDTQYF

J gene: TRBJ2-1
V gene: TRBV4-1
CDR3 protein: CASSQRLGGAYNEQFF

J gene: TRBJ2-5
V gene: TRBV15
CDR3 protein: CATSRGQGASETQYF